The 20 T cell receptor beta chains in this list originate from one sample, sequenced in a study of CD8+ T cells in alopecia areata. Treatment indicated: oral pan-JAK inhibitor, 5-10 mg twice daily. Extracted RNA was reverse transcribed, and the resulting cDNA served as sequencing template. Here immunoSEQ multiplex PCR was the method, and the copy in TCRdb shows in-frame clones only, minus some. Here the sample spans over 150,000 clones, 40% to 65% being singletons. The source material was CD8+ T cells sorted from blood, sampled at week 24, from a patient treated with tofacitinib. These receptors all stem from a human donor with alopecia areata.

The V and J genes are TRBV30 and TRBJ1-3; D is unclear. From germline, CDR1 is GTSNPN and CDR2 SVGIG (reference sequence). CDR3 length: 13 residues. V was cut by 3 bases and J by 2 bases, with 8 bases left in between. The CDR3 nucleotides are TGTGCCTGGAGCTGGGCAGCTGGAAACACCATATATTTT. It is translated as CAWSWAAGNTIYF.

The rearrangement links TRBV7-2 to TRBJ1-1; D is undetermined. V was cut by 1 base and J by 1 base, with 4 bases left in between. The CDR3 runs 13 residues. Germline V lookup: CDR1 SGHTA, CDR2 FQGNSA. DNA of the CDR3: TGTGCCAGCAGCTTAGGGGCGAACACTGAAGCTTTCTTT. Translating it yields CASSLGANTEAFF.

This chain links TRBV25-1 with TRBJ1-2; possible D gene TRBD1, 5 bases. The CDR3 sequence is 13 residues long. The V gene's germline CDR1 is MGHDK and CDR2 SYGVNS. Trimming removed 2 bases at V and 6 bases at J, with 10 bases between. CDR3 nucleotide sequence: TGTGCCAGCAGTGAAGTTGGAGGGGATGGCTACACCTTC. Translating it yields CASSEVGGDGYTF.

The CDR3 is CASSMGWTNTEAFF. DNA for the CDR3: TGCGCCAGCAGTATGGGTTGGACGAACACTGAAGCTTTCTTT. The chain is built from TRBV4-1 and TRBJ1-1, with no clear D. The germline gives CDR1 MGHRA, CDR2 YSYEKL. V shed 6 bases and J shed 1 base, with 12 bases lying between them. This CDR3 is built from 14 residues.

This clone has only a few counts. The chain has TRBV27 and TRBJ2-3; 7 bases align to TRBD1. J gave up 2 bases and V 3 bases, and 5 bases lay outside the gene matches. CDR1 and CDR2 (germline): MNHEY, SMNVEV (reference sequence). This CDR3 is 15 amino acids long. The CDR3 loop reads CASSFEGASTDTQYF. CDR3 sequence (DNA): TGTGCCAGCAGTTTTGAGGGGGCCTCCACAGATACGCAGTATTTT.

V and J are TRBV7-2 and TRBJ1-1, with 8 bases aligning to TRBD1. This CDR3 spans 14 amino acids. V shed 4 bases and J 5 bases; nucleotides not matched to a gene: 6. Germline CDR1 SGHTA, CDR2 FQGNSA. CDR3 sequence: CASSYTYRGTEAFF. The DNA of the CDR3 is TGTGCCAGCAGCTACACTTACAGGGGGACTGAAGCTTTCTTT. Supplemented by reference TRBV7-2 and TRBJ1-1, the full variable domain reads GAGVSQSPSNKVTEKGKDVELRCDPISGHTALYWYRQSLGQGLEFLIYFQGNSAPDKSGLPSDRFSAERTGGSVSTLTIQRTQQEDSAVYLCASSYTYRGTEAFFGQGTRLTVV.

V usage is TRBV6-5 and J usage is TRBJ1-4; 7 bases agree with TRBD1. The V segment lost 6 bases and the J segment 6 bases; nucleotides outside the gene matches: 10. The CDR3 contains 15 residues. CDR1 and CDR2 (germline): MNHEY, SVGAGI. CDR3 region: CASSPTGATYEKLFF. CDR3 DNA: TGTGCCAGCAGCCCAACAGGGGCAACCTATGAAAAACTGTTTTTT.

This chain connects TRBV9 to TRBJ2-7, with a possible D match to TRBD2 (5 bases). Germline CDR1 SGDLS, CDR2 YYNGEE. The CDR3 length is 13 residues. V gave up 2 bases and J gave up 6 bases, with 12 bases separating them. CDR3 region: CASSVTRGAEQYF. Written as DNA, the CDR3 is TGTGCCAGCAGCGTCACTCGGGGAGCCGAGCAGTACTTC.

To note about this clone: Other DNA sequences from this sample encode an identical CDR3 as well. J is TRBJ1-1 and V is TRBV4-3; D is unclear. Germline-derived CDR1 and CDR2 are LGHNA and YSLEER. The CDR3 runs 15 residues. Trimming shortened V by 0 bases and J by 2 bases, and 10 bases separated the two germline ends. The CDR3 DNA reads TGCGCCAGCAGCCAAGATCGGGCAAGCAACACTGAAGCTTTCTTT. Its translation: CASSQDRASNTEAFF.

This chain uses TRBV6-8 with TRBJ1-5, with D possibly TRBD1 on 5 matching bases. The V and J ends lost 11 bases and 3 bases respectively, with 11 bases between them. Germline loops: CDR1 MNHGY, CDR2 SAAAGT. This CDR3 spans 12 amino acids. The CDR3 DNA reads as TGTGCCCGGGTGGGGCTCAATCAGCCCCAGCATTTT. Its translation: CARVGLNQPQHF.

This clone has more than one count but fewer than ten. The chain is built from TRBV30 and TRBJ2-5; 7 bases align to TRBD2. This CDR3 region has 15 residues. J lost 2 bases, V lost 4 bases, and 10 bases had no gene match. Germline V gene data show CDR1 as GTSNPN and CDR2 as SVGIG (reference sequence). Written as DNA, the CDR3 is TGTGCCTGGATGAGTGGTAGCGGGTGGCAAGAGACCCAGTACTTC. It yields the protein CAWMSGSGWQETQYF. The entire variable domain, with the rest obtained from reference TRBV30 and TRBJ2-5, is as follows: SQTIHQWPATLVQPVGSPLSLECTVEGTSNPNLYWYRQAAGRGLQLLFYSVGIGQISSEVPQNLSASRPQDRQFILSSKKLLLSDSGFYLCAWMSGSGWQETQYFGPGTRLLVL.

The table lists this clone with a few counts. Other DNA variants within this sample encode the same CDR3. The chain has TRBV4-3 and TRBJ1-5; TRBD1 matches at 8 bases. The CDR3 totals 14 residues. Trimming removed 2 bases from V and 4 bases from J; junction bases left unmatched: 1. CDR1 is LGHNA and CDR2 is YSLEER in the germline V gene. CDR3 region: CASSQWTGNQPQHF. In DNA form, the CDR3 reads TGCGCCAGCAGCCAATGGACAGGGAATCAGCCCCAGCATTTT.

This clone was counted between two and nine times. The V gene is TRBV5-1, the J gene TRBJ2-7, with D perhaps TRBD2 (5 bases). V was trimmed by 0 bases and J by 1 base, leaving 20 bases between them. In germline, CDR1 is SGHRS, CDR2 YFSETQ. This CDR3 is 18 amino acids long. CDR3 in DNA: TGCGCCAGCAGCTTGGATCTTGGGAGCGGTACGGTATCCTACGAGCAGTACTTC. Encoded protein: CASSLDLGSGTVSYEQYF.

This sequence joins TRBV5-6 and TRBJ1-4; 8 bases align to TRBD1. This CDR3 has 13 residues. Losses at the gene ends were 4 bases for V and 12 bases for J; bases not matched to a gene: 8. CDR1 and CDR2 from the germline V gene are SGHDT and YYEEEE. The CDR3 nucleotides are TGTGCCAGCAGCCTCAGCATGGACAGGGAACTGTTTTTT. Its translation is CASSLSMDRELFF.

The rearrangement uses TRBV10-3 and TRBJ1-6; D is unresolved. In germline, CDR1 is ENHRY, CDR2 SYGVKD. This CDR3 has 13 residues. V lost 6 bases and J 5 bases, leaving 8 bases between the germline ends. Here the CDR3 reads CAISQENNSPLHF. The CDR3 nucleotides read TGTGCCATCAGCCAGGAAAATAATTCACCCCTCCACTTT.

DNA for the CDR3: TGTGCCAGCAGCTACCTCCCGACAGGGAGATACGAGCAGTACTTC. This encodes CASSYLPTGRYEQYF. The chain combines TRBV6-5 with TRBJ2-7, with TRBD1 matching over 7 bases. Per the germline V gene, CDR1 is MNHEY and CDR2 is SVGAGI. Unmatched junction bases numbered 12, after V lost 6 bases and J lost 4 bases. The CDR3 extends over 15 amino acids.

This clone was counted only a few times. Other DNA sequences in this sample translate to the same CDR3. This rearrangement joins TRBV29-1 to TRBJ2-2; D remains unclear. The CDR3 has 12 amino acids. Trimming took off 1 base at V and 0 bases at J, with 0 bases between the two ends. CDR1 and CDR2 (germline): SQVTM, ANQGSEA. CDR3 amino acids: CSVEANTGELFF. The CDR3 coding sequence is TGCAGCGTTGAAGCGAACACCGGGGAGCTGTTTTTT.

The J gene is TRBJ2-7, the V gene TRBV5-5; D possibly corresponds to TRBD1 (6 bases). V was trimmed by 0 bases and J by 4 bases, leaving 8 bases between them. Looked up from germline, CDR1 is SGHKS and CDR2 is YYEKEE (reference sequence). This CDR3 spans 13 amino acids. CDR3 in amino acids: CASSLDRVYEQYF. The CDR3 region has the DNA TGTGCCAGCAGCTTGGACAGGGTGTACGAGCAGTACTTC.

The chain links TRBV11-2 to TRBJ2-7; weak D call: TRBD1 (7 bases). CDR3 length equals 16 residues. Per germline, CDR1 SGHAT and CDR2 FQNNGV. V was pared by 1 base and J by 5 bases, with 18 bases between. CDR3 residues: CASSLGGAGGNHEQYF. The CDR3 DNA follows: TGTGCCAGCAGCTTAGGCGGCGCAGGGGGGAACCACGAGCAGTACTTC. The entire variable domain, with the rest obtained from reference TRBV11-2 and TRBJ2-7, is as follows: EAGVAQSPRYKIIEKRQSVAFWCNPISGHATLYWYQQILGQGPKLLIQFQNNGVVDDSQLPKDRFSAERLKGVDSTLKIQPAKLEDSAVYLCASSLGGAGGNHEQYFGPGTRLTVT.

The V gene is TRBV5-4, the J gene TRBJ1-2; D is ambiguous. CDR3 size: 15 residues. The germline V and J ends were trimmed by 0 bases and 2 bases, with 11 bases remaining between them. From germline, CDR1 is SGHNT and CDR2 YYREEE (reference sequence). The CDR3: CASSLVADSNYGYTF. The CDR3 nucleotides read TGTGCCAGCAGCTTGGTGGCGGATTCCAACTATGGCTACACCTTC.